This T cell receptor (beta chain) emerged from a study of PD-1 blockade in classical Hodgkin lymphoma (dated by TCRdb to the early 2020s). Concerning the study at large: Nivolumab dosing was 3 mg/kg intravenously every 2 weeks, continuing until either disease progression or unacceptable toxicity. A peripheral blood immune signature of response to PD-1 blockade in classical Hodgkin lymphoma was defined using TCR beta sequencing and CyTOF.

The Qiagen DNeasy kit was used to extract genomic DNA both from unsorted PBMCs and from the negatively selected CD4+ and CD8+ fractions. TCR beta CDR3 regions were subjected to amplification by immunoSEQ multiplex PCR with primers that anneal to V and J segments. Amplification bias was minimized using a synthetic immune receptor repertoire, and residual bias was removed computationally after sequencing. The study's processing was this. Repertoire diversity was quantified as the Shannon entropy index using custom Python scripts. Unsorted, CD4+ and CD8+ repertoires were analyzed separately, except for combined analyses in which CD4+ and CD8+ sequences were merged in silico. A clone counted as expanded when the clone's frequency after treatment rose at least 2-fold relative to C1D1, and clones undetected at baseline were given a pseudocount of 0.5. Singleton clones were defined as clones with 0 or 1 copy at C1D1, and non-singleton clones were defined as clones with 2 or more copies. By matching protein sequences in sorted samples from the same patient, clones expanded in unsorted samples were annotated as CD4+, CD8+ or unknown. Wilcoxon tests on paired samples were used to test diversity changes from C1D1 to C4D1. This immuneACCESS table, as held by TCRdb, lists in-frame sequences with V and J called but not all clones. Of the missing ones, under half trace to an unresolved V gene in checked studies; the others have no known cause. That table furnishes V, J and clone size, whereas the DNA furnished D and trimming. The sample includes approximately 65,000 clones, with approximately 88% observed a single time. The top ten hold around 13% of the sample.

A note on this clone: Its antigen is unknown. Qualities for individual bases were not recorded, and no much larger clone is one base off.

In light of the paper, this sample's time point label describes: cycle 1 day 1 (C1D1), immediately before nivolumab initiation. Every trial patient had relapsed after autologous stem cell transplantation, and cohorts A, B and C differed in prior brentuximab vedotin exposure. The trial cohort comprised 56 patients with relapsed/refractory classical Hodgkin lymphoma whose best overall responses were complete response, partial response or progressive disease. Trial patients were treated with single-agent nivolumab in the multi-cohort phase II CheckMate 205 trial. An independent review committee assessed best overall response by applying the 2007 International Working Group response criteria. Trial PBMCs were collected immediately before nivolumab initiation (C1D1) and during therapy at cycle 2 day 1 and cycle 4 day 1. Peripheral blood was collected in 8 mL Vacutainer Cell Preparation Tubes, from which PBMCs were isolated by centrifugation and then cryopreserved.

The investigation overall reported the following: Baseline TCR diversity was reported as lower in newly diagnosed patients than in healthy donors, and lower still in relapsed/refractory patients. By C4D1, a significant rise was seen in CD4+ TCR diversity but not in CD8+ TCR diversity (p=0.0027 vs p=0.16), and the rise was most apparent among complete responders (p=0.02). Lower diversity was observed in patients in whom nivolumab was started less than 1 year after ASCT, and these patients were excluded from later analyses so that confounding by immune reconstitution would be avoided. The study was restricted to a single clinical trial cohort, and the causes of repertoire differences, possibly disease activity or prior therapy, were left undefined. Baseline diversity similar to that of newly diagnosed patients was observed in trial patients achieving complete response, whereas significantly lower diversity was observed in partial responders and progressors.

From the germline V gene, CDR1 is SGDLS and CDR2 is YYNGEE. The CDR3 runs 15 residues from the cysteine to the phenylalanine. The sequence is cut down to CDR3 DNA, 45 bases in frame from base 1. V is cut back by 4 bases and J by 3 bases, with 10 bases in the junction unmatched. This sequence was found in a human donor with classical Hodgkin lymphoma. Sequencing was performed on peripheral blood mononuclear cells (PBMCs), taken at baseline. This chain is built from TRBV9 and TRBJ2-7; 7 nucleotides in the junction match TRBD1. In nucleotides, the sequence is TGTGCCAGCAGCTCACCCAACAGGGGATACTACGAGCAGTACTTC. Protein translation: CASSSPNRGYYEQYF.